This T cell receptor beta chain stems from a study of T-cell memory formation after mild COVID-19 (dated by TCRdb to about 2021). A note on the overall study: Most TCR sequence clusters were specific to one of the two donors. Longitudinal TCRalpha and TCRbeta repertoire sequencing tracked T-cell clones expanding and contracting after mild COVID-19 in two donors. The cohort was made up of two young adult volunteers, one female and one male, who were previously healthy. The investigation overall reported the following: From day 15 to 85, contracting clones showed balanced CD4/CD8 phenotypes, whereas a second wave of clones that expanded from day 15 to 37 leaned towards CD4+. Only a couple of mild cases were covered by the study, and larger cohorts that include severe cases with pre-infection samples were considered necessary. The second-wave clones that peaked on day 37 were not confirmed to be SARS-CoV-2 specific. The detection of some responding clones in pre-infection memory suggests that pre-existing cross-reactive memory T cells joined the SARS-CoV-2 response. Contracting CD4+ clones were found mainly in CM and EM memory subsets, while CD8+ clones were enriched in EMRA.

Sequencing instrument: Illumina NovaSeq 6000. TCRalpha and TCRbeta cDNA libraries were built by 5'RACE with constant-segment primers, adding sample barcodes and unique molecular identifiers. Trizol reagent was used to extract RNA from every sample. Library amplification was performed in two PCR steps, and a second sample barcode and Illumina TruSeq adapters were introduced in the second step. The libraries were sequenced on an Illumina NovaSeq using 2 x 150 bp paired-end reads. The authors' pipeline ran thus. Reads were demultiplexed and collapsed into UMI-guided consensus sequences with migec v1.2.7. Using mixcr v2.1.11, UMI consensuses were aligned to TRA and TRB V and J templates and then assembled into clonotypes. Expanded or contracted clonotypes were those called significant by both edgeR and NoisET, with noise models trained on biological replicates. For edgeR calls, a false discovery rate-adjusted p below 0.01 and a log2 fold-change threshold of 1 were applied. As an exploratory analysis of dynamics, max-normalized trajectories of the 1000 most abundant clonotypes were examined by PCA with hierarchical clustering. Separately sequenced CD4+ and CD8+ repertoires were used to assign a CD4 or CD8 phenotype to each responding clone. Starting from the raw public reads, TCRdb applied fastp trimming at Q25, assembled clones with MiXCR and retained in-frame beta chains. CDR3 protein sequences are deduplicated, and each keeps its most common genes and DNA. TCRdb, not the authors, supplied the V and J calls. This sample holds about 430,000 distinct CDR3 sequences; 24% were observed only once. The leading ten clones occupy around 8.8% of the sample.

As for this clonotype: The antigen this receptor binds is unknown. No clone much larger than this one lies a single base away; base qualities are absent.

Ficoll-Paque density gradient centrifugation was used to isolate PBMCs. V ends up 4 bases short and J 8 bases short, with an unmatched junction base count of 5. From cysteine to phenylalanine, the CDR3 is 14 amino acids long. CDR3 DNA only is kept here, 42 bases in frame from base 1. From the germline V gene, CDR1 is SGHVS and CDR2 is FNYEAQ. The source is an adult woman who had mild COVID-19 (a few samples of this study predate the infection). The sample titles of this study are shuffled in the database, so cell type and time point are left out; the donor was told from shared clones. The sequenced sample was PBMCs or a T cell subset sorted from them (not recorded which). The sequence joins TRBV7-6 to TRBJ1-2; TRBD1 agrees with 12 junctional bases. The CDR3: CASSSGQGAGGYTF. The DNA sequence is given as TGTGCCAGCAGCTCGGGACAGGGGGCAGGCGGCTACACCTTC.